This TCR beta chain was captured in a study of T cells in Graves' hyperthyroidism and ophthalmopathy. These patients, aged 18 to 65, had recently diagnosed hyperthyroidism lasting under 2 months. Diagnostic assessment was based on clinical symptoms, serum thyroxine and TRAb, thyroid ultrasound and orbital computed tomography. Researchers took RNA transcripts and amplified the TCR beta CDR3 regions from them. An initial round of RT-PCR targeting the TCR CDR3 relied on the HTBI primer set. Using its own MiXCR run on the multiplex PCR reads, TCRdb lists one record per CDR3 protein. This sample yields a few hundred thousand distinct CDR3 sequences, of which about 15% are seen a single time; 5% to 7% belongs to the top ten. This clonotype was seen a few times. The junction does not match germline at one end; this may be a read error. CDR1 and CDR2 from the germline V gene are MNHNS and SASEGT. This CDR3 spans 13 amino acids.

Sample: blood. The chain uses TRBV6-1 and TRBJ2-7; D ambiguous. The sequence came from a woman between 25 and 40 years old with Graves' hyperthyroidism that later progressed to Graves' ophthalmopathy. CDR3 DNA sequence: TGTGCCAGCAGTTCGGGCCTCCACCACGAGCAATACTTC. Protein: CASSSGLHHEQYF.